The 10 T cell receptor beta chains given below trace back to one sample, sequenced in a study of glioma-infiltrating T cells. Amplification of TCR alpha and beta CDR3 regions from RNA used iRepertoire nested multiplex PCR. MiXCR was run by TCRdb on the multiplex PCR reads, yielding one entry per CDR3 protein. The sample includes 160,000 or so distinct CDR3 sequences, roughly 45% of them seen just once. Sequencing input: glioma tissue, nonneoplastic brain tissue, or PBMCs (not recorded which). The receptors stem from a human donor with low-grade glioma or glioblastoma, undergoing nonglioma brain surgery, or in good health (not recorded which).

The chain links TRBV28 to TRBJ2-4; D is ambiguous. Looked up from germline, CDR1 is MDHEN and CDR2 is SYDVKM. CDR3 size: 17 residues. V was shortened by 1 base and J by 0 bases, with 13 bases between the two germline ends. In nucleotides, the CDR3 is TGTGCCAGCAGTTTATCAAGCGCCAGACTAGCCAAAAACATTCAGTACTTC. It codes for CASSLSSARLAKNIQYF.

Many counts were recorded for this clonotype. The chain employs TRBV7-9 and TRBJ2-5; D gene ambiguous. V lost 1 base and J 1 base, leaving 7 bases between the germline ends. The CDR3 is 14 amino acids. Per germline, CDR1 SEHNR and CDR2 FQNEAQ (reference sequence). As DNA, the CDR3 is TGTGCCAGCAGCTTAGTACGGGCCCAAGAGACCCAGTACTTC. Protein product: CASSLVRAQETQYF.

At least ten counts were recorded for this clonotype. V gene TRBV7-2 combines with J gene TRBJ1-5, with D possibly being TRBD1 (6 bases). The CDR3 has 15 amino acids. CDR1 and CDR2 from the germline V gene are SGHTA and FQGNSA. The V end was cut by 6 bases, the J end by 5 bases, with 17 bases between. The CDR3 region is CASSAGGAGHQPQHF. In DNA, the CDR3 is TGTGCCAGCAGTGCCGGGGGCGCTGGACATCAGCCCCAGCATTTT. Complete variable domain (other parts from reference TRBV7-2 and TRBJ1-5): GAGVSQSPSNKVTEKGKDVELRCDPISGHTALYWYRQSLGQGLEFLIYFQGNSAPDKSGLPSDRFSAERTGGSVSTLTIQRTQQEDSAVYLCASSAGGAGHQPQHFGDGTRLSIL.

CDR3 residues: CASSQGVDGRGEQYF. For the CDR3, the DNA is TGTGCCAGCAGCCAAGGCGTAGACGGGAGAGGCGAGCAGTACTTC. The chain joins TRBV3-1 to TRBJ2-7; the D gene is possibly TRBD2 (6 bases). Germline V lookup: CDR1 LGHDT, CDR2 YNNKEL (reference sequence). The CDR3 is 15 amino acids. V shed 1 base and J shed 6 bases, with 16 bases lying between them.

Remarks on this clonotype: Here the CDR3 omits its conserved ending phenylalanine or tryptophan, so a read error is the likely source. The limits of the CDR3 on the DNA are not certain, so only TCRdb's listed CDR3 is given. CDR3 residues: CSAHLLTSNEKFV. The V call is TRBV20-1, the J call TRBJ2-1; the listed D gene, TRBD2, was not tested against the DNA. The CDR3 is made up of 13 amino acids, end residues included. Per the germline V gene, CDR1 is DFQATT and CDR2 is SNEGSKA (reference sequence).

On this clonotype itself: A read error may explain this, as a much larger clone is one base away. V and J are TRBV28 and TRBJ2-7; D may be TRBD1 (5 bases). The CDR3 sequence is 14 residues long. Trimming took off 4 bases at V and 5 bases at J, with 15 bases between the two ends. Germline loops: CDR1 MDHEN, CDR2 SYDVKM. CDR3 region: CASSSRQGLDEQYF. Here the CDR3 DNA reads TGTGCCAGCAGTTCCCGCCAGGGTTTGGACGAGCAGTACTTC.

This clonotype was found a few times. This chain joins TRBV7-3 and TRBJ2-7; D perhaps matches TRBD2 (6 bases). Germline-derived CDR1 and CDR2 are SGHTA and FQGTGA. Trimming shortened V by 4 bases and J by 3 bases, and 13 bases separated the two germline ends. This CDR3 region has 14 residues. CDR3 in amino acids: CASSSSPGDYEQYF. Here the CDR3 DNA reads TGTGCCAGCAGCTCGTCACCGGGGGACTACGAGCAGTACTTC. Complete variable domain (other parts from reference TRBV7-3 and TRBJ2-7): GAGVSQTPSNKVTEKGKYVELRCDPISGHTALYWYRQSLGQGPEFLIYFQGTGAADDSGLPNDRFFAVRPEGSVSTLKIQRTERGDSAVYLCASSSSPGDYEQYFGPGTRLTVT.

The chain is built from TRBV28 and TRBJ2-2; D uncertain. The germline V gene has CDR1 MDHEN and CDR2 SYDVKM. The CDR3 is made up of 16 amino acids. The ends were cut back, 3 bases at V and 4 bases at J, with 15 bases in the middle. The CDR3 region has the DNA TGTGCCAGCAGTTTTCCCTGGTCCCGACTCACCGGGGAGCTGTTTTTT. It is translated as CASSFPWSRLTGELFF.

A note on this clonotype: One base away lies a much larger clone, so this may be a sequencing read error. The CDR3 nucleotides read TGTGCCAGCAGCTCTGAGGGTTCTGGGCTGTTTTTT. Translating gives CASSSEGSGLFF. This chain uses TRBV28 with TRBJ2-2; possibly TRBD2 for D (5 bases). Germline V gene data show CDR1 as MDHEN and CDR2 as SYDVKM. The CDR3 contains 12 residues. V was pared by 6 bases and J by 13 bases, with 15 bases between. The full variable domain, with the rest looked up from reference TRBV28 and TRBJ2-2, is DVKVTQSSRYLVKRTGEKVFLECVQDMDHENMFWYRQDPGLGLRLIYFSYDVKMKEKGDIPEGYSVSREKKERFSLILESASTNQTSMYLCASSSEGSGLFFGEGSRLTVL.

Notes on this clonotype: A single base separates this from a much larger clone, so it may be a read error. J is TRBJ1-5 and V is TRBV6-1; D perhaps matches TRBD1 (6 bases). V lost 8 bases, J lost 8 bases, and 19 bases lay in between. Germline V gene sequence: CDR1 MNHNS, CDR2 SASEGT. The CDR3 contains 14 residues. The CDR3 DNA sequence: TGTGCCAGCCTTGAGACGGGGGGCGGGAAGCCCCAGCATTTT. It specifies CASLETGGGKPQHF.